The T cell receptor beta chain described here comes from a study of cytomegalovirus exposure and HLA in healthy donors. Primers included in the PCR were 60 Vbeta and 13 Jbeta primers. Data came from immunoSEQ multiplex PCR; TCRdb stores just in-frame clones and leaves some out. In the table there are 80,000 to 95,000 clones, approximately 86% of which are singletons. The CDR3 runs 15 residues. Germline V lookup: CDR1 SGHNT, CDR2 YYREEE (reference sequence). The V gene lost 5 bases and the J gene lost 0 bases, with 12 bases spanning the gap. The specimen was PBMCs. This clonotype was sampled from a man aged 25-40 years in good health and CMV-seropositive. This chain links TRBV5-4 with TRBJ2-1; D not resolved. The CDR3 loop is CASRQDLSSYNEQFF. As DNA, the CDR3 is TGTGCCAGCAGGCAGGATCTGAGCTCCTACAATGAGCAGTTCTTC.